This T cell receptor (beta chain) was profiled in a study of T cell responses to AZD1222 COVID-19 vaccine. Study background: Pooled samples include second doses given at about 4 or 12 weeks.

The V gene lost 3 bases and the J gene lost 10 bases, with 21 bases spanning the gap. The CDR3 has 15 amino acids. The V gene's germline CDR1 is LGHNT and CDR2 FRNRAP. On this clone: Its target is not known.

Findings and caveats of the study: Seropositivity was recorded at baseline in only a handful of AZD1222 recipients. Among the donors, most were white British and more were female, and clonal diversity was possibly underestimated.

Sequenced by immunoSEQ multiplex PCR; TCRdb stores in-frame clones only, minus some. The data contain some 150,000 clones, 85% to 95% of them singletons. Sequences were derived from peripheral blood, sampled on day 0 of AZD1222 vaccination. The TCR sequence derives from an adult in good health. This chain connects TRBV12-5 to TRBJ1-1, with D perhaps TRBD1 (6 bases). In DNA form, the CDR3 reads TGTGCTAGTGGTTTTGGTAGTGGGGGGGGCGAGGTAGCTTTCTTT. Protein sequence: CASGFGSGGGEVAFF.